These 5 T cell receptor beta chains share one sample of origin, sequenced in a study of technical replicates of blood from a few donors. Only in-frame clones appear in the TCRdb table, and some are missing; sequencing was by immunoSEQ multiplex PCR. The table records approximately 69,000 clones, about 96% of them present only once. The sequenced sample consisted of T cells isolated from PBMCs. The receptors were gathered from a human donor in good health.

The chain couples TRBV7-8 to TRBJ2-1, with TRBD1 matching over 8 bases. This CDR3 spans 13 amino acids. V dropped 5 bases and J dropped 6; count of bases not matched to a gene: 3. The germline CDR1 and CDR2 sequences are SGHVS and FQNEAQ. CDR3 coding DNA: TGTGCCAGCAGCCAAGACAGGGGCAATGAGCAGTTCTTC. Protein product: CASSQDRGNEQFF.

The V gene is TRBV5-1, the J gene TRBJ1-5; no definite D call. Germline values: CDR1 SGHRS, CDR2 YFSETQ. CDR3 size: 15 residues. V was shortened by 0 bases and J by 0 bases, with 7 bases between the two germline ends. CDR3 bases: TGCGCCAGCAGCTTGGCAGGTTATAGCAATCAGCCCCAGCATTTT. Protein product: CASSLAGYSNQPQHF.

This rearrangement joins TRBV6-1 to TRBJ2-6, with D unresolved. Trimming shortened V by 9 bases and J by 2 bases, and 8 bases separated the two germline ends. Germline values: CDR1 MNHNS, CDR2 SASEGT. This CDR3 has 13 amino acids. CDR3 protein: CASRSAGANVLTF. CDR3 nucleotides: TGTGCCAGTAGATCGGCTGGGGCCAACGTCCTGACTTTC.

The gene calls are TRBV10-3 and TRBJ2-7; tentative D call: TRBD1 (6 bases). CDR1 and CDR2 from the germline V gene are ENHRY and SYGVKD. The length of the CDR3 is 13 residues. V was trimmed by 5 bases and J by 6 bases, leaving 14 bases between them. The DNA of the CDR3 is TGTGCCATCAGTACCAAGGACAGCGGCGAGCAGTACTTC. Its protein is CAISTKDSGEQYF.

The V call is TRBV7-8, the J call TRBJ2-5; 8 nucleotides match TRBD1. CDR3 length: 14 residues. V lost 10 bases, J lost 7 bases, and 14 bases stayed unmatched. Germline V gene data show CDR1 as SGHVS and CDR2 as FQNEAQ. As DNA, the CDR3 is TGTGCCACTCTAGAGGTACAGGGGGTTAGGACCCAGTACTTC. Translating it yields CATLEVQGVRTQYF.